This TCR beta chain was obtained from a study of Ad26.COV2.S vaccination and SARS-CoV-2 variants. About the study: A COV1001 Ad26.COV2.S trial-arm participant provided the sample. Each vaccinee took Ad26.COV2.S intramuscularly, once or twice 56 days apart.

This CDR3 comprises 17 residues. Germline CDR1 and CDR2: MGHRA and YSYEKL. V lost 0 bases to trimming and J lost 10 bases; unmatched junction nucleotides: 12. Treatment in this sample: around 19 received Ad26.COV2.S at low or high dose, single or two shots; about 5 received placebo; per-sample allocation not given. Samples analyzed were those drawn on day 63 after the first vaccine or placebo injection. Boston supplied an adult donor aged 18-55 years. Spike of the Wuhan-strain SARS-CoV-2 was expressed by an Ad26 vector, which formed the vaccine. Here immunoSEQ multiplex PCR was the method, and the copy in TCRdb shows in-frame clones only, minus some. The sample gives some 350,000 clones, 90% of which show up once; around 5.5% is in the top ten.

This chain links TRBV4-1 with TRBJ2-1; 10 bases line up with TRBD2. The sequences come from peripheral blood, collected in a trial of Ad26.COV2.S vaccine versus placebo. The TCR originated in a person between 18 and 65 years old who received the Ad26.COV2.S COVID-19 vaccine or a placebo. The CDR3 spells CASSQDKKRGGIREQFF. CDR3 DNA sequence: TGCGCCAGCAGCCAAGATAAGAAGCGGGGGGGCATTAGGGAGCAGTTCTTC.